The clone carrying this T cell receptor beta chain has more than one count but fewer than ten. Its antigen is unknown. The data stem from a study of response to subunit inactivated influenza vaccine. TCRdb redid the calling of the RT-PCR reads with MiXCR, one entry per CDR3 protein. The data contain hundreds of thousands of distinct CDR3 sequences, approximately 14% of them seen just once; the ten biggest clones take up 11%. Looked up from germline, CDR1 is DFQATT and CDR2 is SNEGSKA (reference sequence). The CDR3 consists of 13 residues. Trimming left V 3 bases short and J 1 base short, with 9 bases between. Study conclusions and caveats: A suggestion made by the authors is that each seasonal influenza vaccination recruits few new T cells.

This chain connects TRBV20-1 to TRBJ2-5; a possible D gene is TRBD2 (5 bases). The source of this sequence is a man aged 50 or older who received an inactivated influenza vaccine. Source: PBMCs from blood, taken roughly 13 days after vaccination. CDR3 amino acids: CSASGVLQETQYF. For the CDR3, the DNA is TGCAGTGCTAGCGGGGTCCTCCAAGAGACCCAGTACTTC.